These 2 T cell receptor beta chains share one sample of origin, sequenced in a study of T cell responses to AZD1222 COVID-19 vaccine. Method: immunoSEQ multiplex PCR; TCRdb's copy keeps in-frame clones and lacks some. Of more than 60,000 clones listed, less than 90% were seen once; the top ten hold around a sixth. Sequenced here: peripheral blood, sampled on day 0 of AZD1222 vaccination. All receptors come from an adult in good health.

The chain recombines TRBV11-2 with TRBJ1-2; unclear D gene. The germline gives CDR1 SGHAT, CDR2 FQNNGV. This CDR3 is 13 amino acids long. Trimming shortened V by 4 bases and J by 4 bases, and 10 bases separated the two germline ends. The CDR3 DNA sequence: TGTGCCAGCAGCTCCCCAAGGATCTATGGCTACACCTTC. Translation: CASSSPRIYGYTF.

The chain combines TRBV6-1 with TRBJ2-7, with D uncertain. The germline V gene has CDR1 MNHNS and CDR2 SASEGT. Trimming took off 3 bases at V and 7 bases at J, with 10 bases between the two ends. The CDR3 covers 12 residues. This chain's CDR3 is CASSDTGREQYF. The CDR3 DNA reads as TGTGCCAGCAGTGACACTGGACGGGAGCAGTACTTC.